The 17 T cell receptor beta chains listed next were all sequenced from one sample in a study of blood T cell repertoires in COVID-19. Some clones are missing from TCRdb's copy, which holds only in-frame ones; the method was immunoSEQ multiplex PCR. The profile shows approximately 240,000 clones, about 85% of them singletons. The sequenced material came from peripheral blood. The receptors come from a man in his fifties who had recovered from COVID-19.

The rearrangement joins TRBV3-1 (or the pseudogene TRBV3-2) to TRBJ2-7, with D possibly being TRBD1 (6 bases). This CDR3 is built from 15 residues. V shed 1 base and J shed 3 bases, with 13 bases lying between them. CDR1 and CDR2 from the germline V gene are LGHDT and YNNKEL (reference sequence). The CDR3 DNA reads TGTGCCAGCAGCCAAGCCCAAACAGGGAACTACGAGCAGTACTTC. It yields the protein CASSQAQTGNYEQYF.

The chain employs TRBV7-2 and TRBJ2-7, with D possibly being TRBD1 (5 bases). Trimming stripped 2 bases from V and 4 bases from J, with 15 bases between. From germline, CDR1 is SGHTA and CDR2 FQGNSA. The CDR3 runs to 15 residues. The CDR3 loop reads CASSLIGVGQYEQYF. CDR3 sequence (DNA): TGTGCCAGCAGCTTAATAGGGGTGGGGCAATACGAGCAGTACTTC.

A word on this clone: At one of its ends the junction is not consistent with the germline gene, which may arise from a read error. The rearrangement joins TRBV12-3 or TRBV12-4 to TRBJ2-3, with D unclear. This CDR3 has 13 residues. This CDR3 reads CASSLLATATQYF. The CDR3 DNA sequence: TGTGCCAGCAGTTTACTCGCCACAGCTACGCAGTATTTT.

This CDR3 is CASSSTGNHQPQHF. CDR3 DNA: TGTGCCAGCAGTTCGACAGGGAATCATCAGCCCCAGCATTTT. The gene calls are TRBV6-1 and TRBJ1-5; 7 bases match TRBD1. Germline lookup yields CDR1 MNHNS and CDR2 SASEGT. This CDR3 has 14 residues. After removal of 5 bases from V and 5 bases from J, the junction contained 6 bases not matched to a gene.

Regarding this clone: In the same sample, other DNA sequences code for this CDR3. The chain links TRBV5-1 to TRBJ1-1, with D hard to call. The length of the CDR3 is 15 residues. CDR1 is SGHRS and CDR2 is YFSETQ in the germline V gene. V was trimmed by 0 bases and J by 0 bases, leaving 9 bases between them. The CDR3 DNA follows: TGCGCCAGCAGCTTGGTGGCAGGTCTGAACACTGAAGCTTTCTTT. Its translation is CASSLVAGLNTEAFF.

The V call is TRBV9, the J call TRBJ2-1, with TRBD1 as a possible D gene (5 bases). V was pared by 3 bases and J by 0 bases, with 13 bases between. Looked up from germline, CDR1 is SGDLS and CDR2 is YYNGEE. CDR3 length: 16 residues. CDR3 nucleotide sequence: TGTGCCAGCAGCGGACAGCGAGTACACTCCTACAATGAGCAGTTCTTC. It codes for CASSGQRVHSYNEQFF.

This chain joins TRBV5-5 and TRBJ2-2; possible D gene TRBD2, 6 bases. The ends were cut back, 0 bases at V and 0 bases at J, with 9 bases in the middle. The CDR3 is 16 amino acids. Germline CDR1 reads SGHKS; CDR2 reads YYEKEE (reference sequence). Written as DNA, the CDR3 is TGTGCCAGCAGCTTGGATAGCGGTGCGAACACCGGGGAGCTGTTTTTT. The encoded protein is CASSLDSGANTGELFF.

The chain recombines TRBV21-1 with TRBJ1-4; TRBD1 is the table's D call and was not checked against the DNA. TRBV21-1 is a known pseudogene. The CDR3 runs to 18 residues. Written as DNA, the CDR3 is TGTGCCAGCAGCTCCCCAGGACAGGGTTATTCGACTAATGAAAAACTGTTTTTT. It codes for CASSSPGQGYSTNEKLFF.

V and J are TRBV6-2 or TRBV6-3 and TRBJ2-7, with D possibly matching TRBD2 (6 bases). V was trimmed by 5 bases and J by 0 bases, leaving 14 bases between them. Germline-derived CDR1 and CDR2 are MNHEY and SVGEGT. This CDR3 region has 15 residues. The DNA of the CDR3 is TGTGCCAGCAGTAGAGGGTGGGGAGGCTCCTACGAGCAGTACTTC. This translates into CASSRGWGGSYEQYF.

This chain links TRBV3-1 (or the pseudogene TRBV3-2) with TRBJ1-2, with a possible D match to TRBD1 (5 bases). Trimming removed 3 bases from V and 6 bases from J, with 11 bases in between. This CDR3 spans 13 amino acids. Germline V CDR1 and CDR2: LGHDT, YNNKEL (reference sequence). CDR3 loop: CASSQRSRDGYTF. The CDR3 bases are TGTGCCAGCAGCCAGCGGTCCAGGGATGGCTACACCTTC.

The sample holds one count of this clone. V usage is TRBV6-5 and J usage is TRBJ2-1; TRBD2 might be the D (5 bases). V lost 6 bases to trimming and J lost 7 bases, with 16 bases between them. The CDR3 contains 14 residues. The germline V gene encodes CDR1 MNHEY and CDR2 SVGAGI. CDR3 in DNA: TGTGCCAGCAGAGGATTTGGAGGCGGAAATGAGCAGTTCTTC. Protein: CASRGFGGGNEQFF.

V gene TRBV25-1 combines with J gene TRBJ2-3; 7 bases are shared with TRBD2. The trim removed 9 bases at V and 1 base at J, leaving 10 bases unmatched. The CDR3 extends over 15 amino acids. Germline V gives CDR1 MGHDK, CDR2 SYGVNS. The CDR3 loop is CARGREPPGTDTQYF. In DNA form, the CDR3 reads TGTGCCAGGGGGAGGGAGCCACCGGGCACAGATACGCAGTATTTT. Combining the CDR3 with reference TRBV25-1 and TRBJ2-3 gives the whole variable domain EADIYQTPRYLVIGTGKKITLECSQTMGHDKMYWYQQDPGMELHLIHYSYGVNSTEKGDLSSESTVSRIRTEHFPLTLESARPSHTSQYLCARGREPPGTDTQYFGPGTRLTVL.

This rearrangement joins TRBV28 to TRBJ2-2; TRBD2 agrees at 15 bases. Trimming took 6 bases from V and 5 from J; bases not matched to a gene: 10. CDR1 is MDHEN and CDR2 is SYDVKM in the germline V gene. This CDR3 region has 18 residues. In DNA, the CDR3 is TGTGCCAGCAGCTACGATCTGGGACTAGCGGGAGGAACCGGGGAGCTGTTTTTT. Protein: CASSYDLGLAGGTGELFF.

This rearrangement joins TRBV28 to TRBJ2-2; 8 bases fit TRBD1. The CDR3 is 12 amino acids. The germline gives CDR1 MDHEN, CDR2 SYDVKM. After removal of 7 bases from V and 8 bases from J, the junction contained 3 bases not matched to a gene. CDR3 in DNA: TGTGCCAGCATTACAGGGGGTGGGGAGCTGTTTTTT. Protein sequence: CASITGGGELFF.

In this sample, this clone turned up a few times. CDR3 coding DNA: TGTGCCAGTAGTATAGGGGCAGACCGTCCCTATGGCTACACCTTC. Encoded protein: CASSIGADRPYGYTF. The chain carries TRBV19 and TRBJ1-2, with no clear D. Trimming took off 1 base at V and 4 bases at J, with 13 bases between the two ends. CDR1 is LNHDA, CDR2 SQIVND, per germline (reference sequence). There are 15 residues in the CDR3.

This chain links TRBV28 with TRBJ2-7, with D possibly TRBD2 on 7 matching bases. Germline CDR1 and CDR2: MDHEN and SYDVKM. The length of the CDR3 is 14 residues. Trimming cost V 6 bases and J 3 bases, with 15 bases left between them. The CDR3 DNA reads TGTGCCAGCAGCCAAGCGGGGACATACTACGAGCAGTACTTC. Translated, it gives CASSQAGTYYEQYF.

The rearrangement joins TRBV6-1 to TRBJ2-7; D gene unclear. V was clipped by 0 bases and J by 2 bases, with 8 bases between them. CDR1 and CDR2 (germline): MNHNS, SASEGT. The CDR3 totals 14 residues. CDR3 bases: TGTGCCAGCAGTGAAGCTTGGGCGACCTACGAGCAGTACTTC. This encodes CASSEAWATYEQYF.